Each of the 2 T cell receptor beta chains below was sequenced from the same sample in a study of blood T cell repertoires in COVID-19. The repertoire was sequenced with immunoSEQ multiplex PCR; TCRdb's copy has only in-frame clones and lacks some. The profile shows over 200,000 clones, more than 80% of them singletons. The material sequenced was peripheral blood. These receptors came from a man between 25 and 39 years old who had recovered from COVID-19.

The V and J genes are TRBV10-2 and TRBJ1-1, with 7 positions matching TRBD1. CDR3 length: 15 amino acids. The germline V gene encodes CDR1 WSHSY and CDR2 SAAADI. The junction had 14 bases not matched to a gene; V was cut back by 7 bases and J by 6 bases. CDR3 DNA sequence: TGCGCCAGCACTATGGGACAGCGCCCCCGCCCTGAAGCTTTCTTT. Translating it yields CASTMGQRPRPEAFF.

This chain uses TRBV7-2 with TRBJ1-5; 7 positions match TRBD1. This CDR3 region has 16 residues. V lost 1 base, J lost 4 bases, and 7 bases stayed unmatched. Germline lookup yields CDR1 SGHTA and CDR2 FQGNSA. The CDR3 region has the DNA TGTGCCAGCAGCTTAGGTATCCCAGGGGGGAATCAGCCCCAGCATTTT. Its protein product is CASSLGIPGGNQPQHF.